The 13 T cell receptor beta chains reported below all come from one sample, sequenced in a study of blood T cell repertoires in COVID-19. TCRdb's copy holds only in-frame clones and misses some; the assay was immunoSEQ multiplex PCR. The sample records roughly 410,000 clones, approximately 87% being singletons. Source material: peripheral blood. The receptors were gathered from a woman aged 55 to 70 with COVID-19, enrolled during active disease.

A note on this clone: This CDR3 is also generated by other DNA sequences in the sample. V gene TRBV5-6 combines with J gene TRBJ1-1; TRBD1 matches at 9 bases. Germline assignment: CDR1 SGHDT and CDR2 YYEEEE. The CDR3 loop spans 15 amino acids. V dropped 4 bases and J dropped 1; count of bases not matched to a gene: 5. The CDR3 DNA is TGTGCCAGCAGCGCATGGGACAGGGAGAACACTGAAGCTTTCTTT. Translation: CASSAWDRENTEAFF.

The chain combines TRBV4-1 with TRBJ1-3; no firm D call. This CDR3 comprises 13 residues. Trimming removed 8 bases at V and 4 bases at J, with 12 bases between. In germline, CDR1 is MGHRA, CDR2 YSYEKL. As DNA, the CDR3 is TGCGCCAGCGCCGGGGTTGCCGGAAACACCATATATTTT. It specifies CASAGVAGNTIYF.

This clone occurred once. The V and J genes are TRBV5-4 and TRBJ1-1; D possibly corresponds to TRBD1 (5 bases). Trimming shortened V by 6 bases and J by 4 bases, and 16 bases separated the two germline ends. The germline V gene has CDR1 SGHNT and CDR2 YYREEE (reference sequence). The CDR3 totals 14 residues. The CDR3 here is CASTPRGGSTEAFF. DNA of the CDR3: TGTGCCAGCACCCCCCGGGGGGGGTCCACTGAAGCTTTCTTT.

V and J are TRBV6-6 and TRBJ2-1; 11 bases fit TRBD2. The CDR3 is 15 residues long. The germline gives CDR1 MNHNY, CDR2 SVGAGI (reference sequence). With V trimmed by 8 bases and J by 7 bases, 10 bases remained unmatched. The CDR3 DNA reads TGTGCCAGCTTTAAACTAGCGGGGGATAGGAATGAGCAGTTCTTC. It specifies CASFKLAGDRNEQFF.

In the case of this clone: The sample carries other DNA sequences with the same CDR3. V usage is TRBV6-5 and J usage is TRBJ1-5, with D possibly TRBD1 on 5 matching bases. CDR1 is MNHEY, CDR2 SVGAGI, per germline. V lost 4 bases and J lost 4, with 8 bases in between. This CDR3 comprises 13 residues. The CDR3 sequence: CASSSDRNQPQHF. CDR3 DNA: TGTGCCAGCAGTTCCGACAGAAATCAGCCCCAGCATTTT.

Here the CDR3 DNA reads TGTGCCAGCAGCCAAGCAGGGGGCGCCGAAGCTTTCTTT. This codes for CASSQAGGAEAFF. The chain is built from TRBV4-2 and TRBJ1-1; 8 bases map to TRBD1. The CDR3 has 13 amino acids. The ends lost 1 base at V and 8 bases at J; junction bases unmatched: 3. Per the germline V gene, CDR1 is LGHNA and CDR2 is YNFKEQ.

The V gene is TRBV10-1, the J gene TRBJ1-1, with D uncertain. Germline assignment: CDR1 WNHNN and CDR2 SYGVQD (reference sequence). The CDR3 covers 13 residues. Trimming cost V 0 bases and J 5 bases, with 7 bases left between them. The CDR3 DNA follows: TGCGCCAGCAGTGAGTCGACGGGTACTGAAGCTTTCTTT. Its translation: CASSESTGTEAFF.

The rearrangement uses TRBV14 and TRBJ1-2, with TRBD1 as a possible D gene (5 bases). The germline V and J ends were trimmed by 0 bases and 4 bases, with 18 bases remaining between them. The CDR3 totals 17 residues. In germline, CDR1 is SGHDN, CDR2 FVKESK. The CDR3 DNA sequence: TGTGCCAGCAGCCAAGATCGTCCGTCAGCAAGGGGCTATGGCTACACCTTC. Its translation is CASSQDRPSARGYGYTF.

The chain employs TRBV25-1 and TRBJ2-5; TRBD1 matches at 7 bases. With V trimmed by 5 bases and J by 5 bases, 8 bases remained unmatched. The CDR3 sequence is 14 residues long. Germline lookup yields CDR1 MGHDK and CDR2 SYGVNS. The CDR3 loop reads CASSKTGNGETQYF. The CDR3 DNA reads as TGTGCCAGCAGTAAGACAGGGAATGGGGAGACCCAGTACTTC.

This chain links TRBV30 with TRBJ1-5, with D perhaps matching TRBD1 (5 bases). The CDR3 extends over 13 amino acids. In germline, CDR1 is GTSNPN, CDR2 SVGIG (reference sequence). V was cut by 3 bases and J by 1 base, with 7 bases left in between. The CDR3 sequence: CAWRGQSNQPQHF. CDR3 in DNA: TGTGCCTGGAGGGGGCAGAGCAATCAGCCCCAGCATTTT.

The V gene is TRBV28, the J gene TRBJ1-2, with TRBD1 as a possible D gene (6 bases). The CDR3 runs to 14 residues. The V end lost 6 bases, the J end lost 4 bases, and 15 bases lay between the germline ends. The germline gives CDR1 MDHEN, CDR2 SYDVKM. For the CDR3, the DNA is TGTGCCAGCAGCCCGAGCCAGGGGCGCTATGGCTACACCTTC. Translation: CASSPSQGRYGYTF.

The chain joins TRBV15 to TRBJ1-2, with TRBD1 as a possible D gene (5 bases). The V gene lost 0 bases and the J gene lost 6 bases, with 8 bases spanning the gap. Looked up from germline, CDR1 is LNHNV and CDR2 is YYDKDF (reference sequence). The CDR3 spans 13 residues. The CDR3 sequence: CATSREGGDGYTF. CDR3 DNA: TGTGCCACCAGCAGAGAGGGGGGGGATGGCTACACCTTC. Looking up the rest from reference TRBV15 and TRBJ1-2 gives the full variable domain: DAMVIQNPRYQVTQFGKPVTLSCSQTLNHNVMYWYQQKSSQAPKLLFHYYDKDFNNEADTPDNFQSRRPNTSFCFLDIRSPGLGDTAMYLCATSREGGDGYTFGSGTRLTVV.

The V gene is TRBV9, the J gene TRBJ2-5, with 10 nucleotides matching TRBD2. The ends lost 3 bases at V and 2 bases at J; junction bases unmatched: 7. CDR1 is SGDLS and CDR2 is YYNGEE in the germline V gene. This CDR3 has 16 residues. The CDR3 spells CASSGQLAGSQETQYF. The CDR3 DNA is TGTGCCAGCAGCGGGCAACTAGCGGGAAGTCAAGAGACCCAGTACTTC.